The 30 T cell receptor beta chains given below trace back to one sample, sequenced in a study of T cells in Graves' hyperthyroidism and ophthalmopathy. Template material for amplifying TCR beta CDR3 regions consisted of RNA transcripts. An initial round of RT-PCR targeting the TCR CDR3 relied on the HTBI primer set. MiXCR, run by TCRdb on the multiplex PCR reads, gives a single entry per CDR3 protein. The sample lists some 270,000 distinct CDR3 sequences, approximately 12% occurring once. Sequencing input: blood. The receptors derive from a woman between 25 and 40 years old with Graves' hyperthyroidism that later progressed to Graves' ophthalmopathy.

Ten or more counts support this clonotype. J is TRBJ2-5 and V is TRBV18, with D uncertain. The CDR3 spans 14 residues. V was trimmed by 0 bases and J by 1 base, leaving 6 bases between them. CDR1 and CDR2 from the germline V gene are KGHSH and LQKENI. CDR3: CASSPPGIQETQYF. CDR3 DNA: TGTGCCAGCTCACCACCGGGAATCCAAGAGACCCAGTACTTC.

This clonotype was seen at least ten times. The gene calls are TRBV9 and TRBJ1-4; D gene ambiguous. The length of the CDR3 is 14 residues. Trimming removed 0 bases from V and 0 bases from J, with 3 bases in between. Germline V gene lookup returns CDR1 SGDLS and CDR2 YYNGEE. DNA for the CDR3: TGTGCCAGCAGCGTAGATCCAACTAATGAAAAACTGTTTTTT. This translates into CASSVDPTNEKLFF.

Remarks on this clonotype: This may be a read error: a much more frequent sequence differs by one nucleotide. The rearrangement joins TRBV27 to TRBJ2-1, with TRBD2 as a possible D gene (6 bases). Germline lookup yields CDR1 MNHEY and CDR2 SMNVEV (reference sequence). The CDR3 totals 16 residues. The ends were cut back, 5 bases at V and 4 bases at J, with 18 bases in the middle. CDR3 bases: TGTGCCAGCAGTGCCCCCGGGAGCGGACGGTACAATGAGCAGTTCTTC. Protein sequence: CASSAPGSGRYNEQFF.

This clonotype was recorded a few times. This rearrangement joins TRBV5-1 to TRBJ2-6; the D gene is possibly TRBD1 (5 bases). Germline-derived CDR1 and CDR2 are SGHRS and YFSETQ. V was shortened by 4 bases and J by 0 bases, with 8 bases between the two germline ends. The CDR3 has 15 amino acids. This CDR3 reads CASSPTASGANVLTF. The CDR3 DNA sequence: TGCGCCAGCAGCCCGACAGCCTCTGGGGCCAACGTCCTGACTTTC.

A word on this clonotype: No DNA is shown, since the ends of the CDR3 on it are uncertain; the CDR3 is the one TCRdb lists. This rearrangement joins TRBV11-2 to TRBJ1-2; TRBD1 is the table's D call, not checked against the DNA. With termini counted, the CDR3 has 19 amino acids. Germline CDR1 and CDR2: SGHAT and FQNNGV. CDR3 protein: CASSLSETQYFGTGTGYTF.

The chain links TRBV11-2 to TRBJ1-6; a weak D match, TRBD1 (5 bases). Trimming removed 1 base at V and 10 bases at J, with 17 bases between. Germline V gives CDR1 SGHAT, CDR2 FQNNGV. This CDR3 contains 16 residues. The CDR3 region is CASSLVGGGFLSPLHF. CDR3 nucleotides: TGTGCCAGCAGCTTAGTTGGGGGGGGTTTTTTGTCACCCCTCCACTTT.

This clonotype has just a few counts. The chain is built from TRBV27 and TRBJ2-7; D uncertain. Trimming left V 6 bases short and J 2 bases short, with 14 bases between. Germline assignment: CDR1 MNHEY and CDR2 SMNVEV (reference sequence). This CDR3 has 14 residues. The CDR3 spells CASSRTASPYEQYF. CDR3 coding DNA: TGTGCCAGCAGCCGGACGGCCAGCCCCTACGAGCAGTACTTC.

This clonotype has ten or more counts. This chain connects TRBV27 to TRBJ2-1; 9 nucleotides match TRBD1. Germline loops: CDR1 MNHEY, CDR2 SMNVEV (reference sequence). With 6 bases clipped from V and 6 bases from J, the junction kept 9 bases outside the gene matches. The CDR3 runs to 15 residues. CDR3 bases: TGTGCCAGCAGCTACCGGGACAGGGCGATCAATGAGCAGTTCTTC. It specifies CASSYRDRAINEQFF.

This clonotype was seen at least ten times. The chain combines TRBV7-2 with TRBJ2-1, with TRBD1 identical over 10 bases. Germline CDR1 SGHTA, CDR2 FQGNSA. V trimming: 6 bases; J trimming: 4 bases; junction bases outside the gene matches: 9. This CDR3 has 16 amino acids. The chain's CDR3 is CASSSTGTGEYNEQFF. In DNA form, the CDR3 reads TGTGCCAGCAGTTCTACCGGGACAGGGGAGTACAATGAGCAGTTCTTC.

This clonotype came up many times. The chain combines TRBV7-3 with TRBJ2-7, with a possible D match to TRBD2 (5 bases). The germline V and J ends were trimmed by 1 base and 7 bases, with 14 bases remaining between them. The CDR3 runs to 14 residues. Germline V gene sequence: CDR1 SGHTA, CDR2 FQGTGA. The DNA for the CDR3 is TGTGCCAGCAGCTTAATTCCGGATTCGGGGGAGCAGTACTTC. Amino acids: CASSLIPDSGEQYF.

This clonotype was detected a few times. The chain couples TRBV5-6 to TRBJ2-7; D could derive from TRBD1 or TRBD2 (6 bases each). Deletions cut 4 bases from V and 0 bases from J, with 14 bases between. Germline-derived CDR1 and CDR2 are SGHDT and YYEEEE. The CDR3 contains 15 residues. CDR3: CASSLGHGSSYEQYF. The CDR3 region has the DNA TGTGCCAGCAGCCTGGGACACGGGAGCTCCTACGAGCAGTACTTC. The full variable domain, completed using reference TRBV5-6 and TRBJ2-7, is DAGVTQSPTHLIKTRGQQVTLRCSPKSGHDTVSWYQQALGQGPQFIFQYYEEEERQRGNFPDRFSGHQFPNYSSELNVNALLLGDSALYLCASSLGHGSSYEQYFGPGTRLTVT.

This clonotype was detected many times. This rearrangement joins TRBV3-1 to TRBJ2-3; D is ambiguous. Germline-derived CDR1 and CDR2 are LGHDT and YNNKEL (reference sequence). V gave up 2 bases and J gave up 6 bases, with 9 bases separating them. This CDR3 spans 13 amino acids. CDR3 sequence: CASSQFLGDTQYF. CDR3 in DNA: TGTGCCAGCAGCCAATTCTTGGGGGATACGCAGTATTTT.

The rearrangement uses TRBV11-3 and TRBJ2-1; 9 bases are shared with TRBD1. The CDR3 consists of 16 residues. The V and J ends lost 4 bases and 9 bases, in that order; junction bases with no gene match: 13. Germline CDR1 SGHNT, CDR2 YENEEA. The CDR3 region is CASSSGRTGAKTEQFF. As DNA, the CDR3 is TGTGCCAGCAGCTCGGGACGGACAGGGGCCAAGACTGAGCAGTTCTTC.

The chain has TRBV28 and TRBJ2-1; a possible D gene is TRBD1 (5 bases). Germline V gene sequence: CDR1 MDHEN, CDR2 SYDVKM. The CDR3 has 14 residues. With 2 bases removed from V and 2 bases from J, the gap between germline ends came to 7 bases. The CDR3: CASSLTRAYNEQFF. Here the CDR3 DNA reads TGTGCCAGCAGTTTAACCAGGGCCTACAATGAGCAGTTCTTC.

As to this clonotype: Because the CDR3 is missing its conserved closing phenylalanine or tryptophan, this is likely a read error. The V gene is TRBV4-1, the J gene TRBJ2-2; D is perhaps TRBD2 (6 bases). Looked up from germline, CDR1 is MGHRA and CDR2 is YSYEKL. Between the trimmed V and J ends, which lost 3 bases and 4 bases, there was a span of 12 bases. The CDR3 is 15 residues long. The CDR3 DNA is TGCGCCAGCAGCCAGGAGACTAGTTTCACCGGGGAGCTGTTTGTT. It specifies CASSQETSFTGELFV.

This clonotype came up many times. The chain has TRBV7-3 and TRBJ2-2, with 9 positions matching TRBD2. Germline CDR1 reads SGHTA; CDR2 reads FQGTGA. The length of the CDR3 is 16 residues. After removal of 5 bases from V and 3 bases from J, the junction contained 7 bases not matched to a gene. The CDR3 loop reads CASSPIAGVYTGELFF. The CDR3 nucleotides read TGTGCCAGCAGCCCGATAGCGGGAGTGTACACCGGGGAGCTGTTTTTT.

This clonotype occurred many times. This sequence joins TRBV12-3 or TRBV12-4 and TRBJ2-7; D is ambiguous. The CDR3 loop spans 12 amino acids. The V and J ends lost 1 base and 6 bases respectively, with 7 bases between them. CDR3 DNA sequence: TGTGCCAGCAGTTTAGAAGGGCCCGAGCAGTACTTC. As protein: CASSLEGPEQYF.

This clonotype was seen ten or more times. CDR3 nucleotides: TGTGCCAGCAGCTTAGCGGGGGGCGGAGGGGAGACCCAGTACTTC. Protein product: CASSLAGGGGETQYF. The chain couples TRBV7-2 to TRBJ2-5; D is tentatively TRBD1 or TRBD2 (6 bases each). V was trimmed by 0 bases and J by 5 bases, leaving 13 bases between them. The V gene's germline CDR1 is SGHTA and CDR2 FQGNSA. There are 15 residues in the CDR3. Looking up the rest from reference TRBV7-2 and TRBJ2-5 gives the full variable domain: GAGVSQSPSNKVTEKGKDVELRCDPISGHTALYWYRQSLGQGLEFLIYFQGNSAPDKSGLPSDRFSAERTGGSVSTLTIQRTQQEDSAVYLCASSLAGGGGETQYFGPGTRLLVL.

This clonotype has a handful of counts. The rearrangement uses TRBV18 and TRBJ2-7, with D perhaps matching TRBD1 or TRBD2 (5 bases each). V was cut by 6 bases and J by 0 bases, with 18 bases left in between. Germline-derived CDR1 and CDR2 are KGHSH and LQKENI. The length of the CDR3 is 16 residues. The CDR3 is CASSPYTGRSSYEQYF. CDR3 bases: TGTGCCAGCTCGCCCTATACGGGACGAAGCTCCTACGAGCAGTACTTC.

This clonotype was seen repeatedly, ten times or more. This sequence joins TRBV7-2 and TRBJ2-3, with 8 bases aligning to TRBD1. Unmatched junction bases numbered 3, after V lost 3 bases and J lost 4 bases. CDR1 SGHTA and CDR2 FQGNSA come from the germline V gene. CDR3 length equals 14 residues. In DNA form, the CDR3 reads TGTGCCAGCAGCTTGGACAGGGTGGCAGATACGCAGTATTTT. Amino acids: CASSLDRVADTQYF.

The chain is built from TRBV9 and TRBJ2-5, with D unresolved. Germline CDR1 and CDR2: SGDLS and YYNGEE. This CDR3 region has 14 residues. The ends were cut back, 0 bases at V and 5 bases at J, with 11 bases in the middle. CDR3 in DNA: TGTGCCAGCAGCGTAGACGCGGTCCGGGAGACCCAGTACTTC. As protein: CASSVDAVRETQYF. Filled out from reference TRBV9 and TRBJ2-5, the complete variable domain reads DSGVTQTPKHLITATGQRVTLRCSPRSGDLSVYWYQQSLDQGLQFLIQYYNGEERAKGNILERFSAQQFPDLHSELNLSSLELGDSALYFCASSVDAVRETQYFGPGTRLLVL.

At least ten counts were recorded for this clonotype. This chain links TRBV28 with TRBJ2-7, with 8 bases that match TRBD1. The CDR3 has 14 amino acids. Trimming cost V 7 bases and J 0 bases; bases outside gene matches: 5. From germline, CDR1 is MDHEN and CDR2 SYDVKM. The CDR3 here is CASTPDRASYEQYF. CDR3 DNA: TGTGCCAGCACCCCGGACAGGGCCTCCTACGAGCAGTACTTC. The full variable domain, its missing parts supplied by reference TRBV28 and TRBJ2-7, is DVKVTQSSRYLVKRTGEKVFLECVQDMDHENMFWYRQDPGLGLRLIYFSYDVKMKEKGDIPEGYSVSREKKERFSLILESASTNQTSMYLCASTPDRASYEQYFGPGTRLTVT.

The gene calls are TRBV7-9 and TRBJ1-3; the D gene is possibly TRBD1 (5 bases). V was trimmed by 1 base and J by 4 bases, leaving 11 bases between them. This CDR3 spans 15 amino acids. In germline, CDR1 is SEHNR, CDR2 FQNEAQ (reference sequence). CDR3 nucleotide sequence: TGTGCCAGCAGCTTAGACGGGACGTCGGGAAACACCATATATTTT. This codes for CASSLDGTSGNTIYF.

This clonotype was recorded many times. V usage is TRBV6-1 and J usage is TRBJ2-2; D is possibly TRBD2 (7 bases). CDR1 and CDR2 (germline): MNHNS, SASEGT. This CDR3 has 14 residues. Trimming took 8 bases from V and 3 from J, leaving 13 bases between them. This CDR3 is CASGGAGDTGELFF. CDR3 coding DNA: TGTGCCAGCGGGGGGGCGGGGGACACCGGGGAGCTGTTTTTT.

This clonotype came up many times. This chain links TRBV6-1 with TRBJ2-5, with 9 bases lining up with TRBD2. With V trimmed by 4 bases and J by 9 bases, 6 bases remained unmatched. Germline V CDR1 and CDR2: MNHNS, SASEGT. The CDR3 runs 13 residues. The CDR3 protein is CASSVTSGGAQYF. The CDR3 DNA reads TGTGCCAGCAGTGTGACTAGCGGAGGGGCCCAGTACTTC.

The V and J genes are TRBV10-3 and TRBJ1-1; TRBD1 matches 8 bases. Germline CDR1 is ENHRY and CDR2 is SYGVKD. The V and J ends lost 6 bases and 4 bases, in that order; junction bases with no gene match: 4. CDR3 length equals 13 residues. CDR3 residues: CAIRETGGTEAFF. CDR3 sequence (DNA): TGTGCCATCAGGGAAACAGGGGGCACTGAAGCTTTCTTT.

The chain links TRBV5-1 to TRBJ1-3; unclear D gene. In germline, CDR1 is SGHRS, CDR2 YFSETQ. This CDR3 is built from 15 residues. V was clipped by 4 bases and J by 0 bases, with 11 bases between them. Here the CDR3 reads CASSPVVSSGNTIYF. The CDR3 coding sequence is TGCGCCAGCAGCCCAGTGGTCAGCTCTGGAAACACCATATATTTT.

The J gene is TRBJ1-4, the V gene TRBV2; D perhaps matches TRBD1 (6 bases). There are 13 residues in the CDR3. V was pared by 5 bases and J by 8 bases, with 12 bases between. Germline-derived CDR1 and CDR2 are SNHLY and FYNNEI. In DNA, the CDR3 is TGTGCCAGCAGTCCGGGACAAGGGGAAAAACTGTTTTTT. Amino acid sequence: CASSPGQGEKLFF.

Notes on this clonotype: The junction shows a germline mismatch at one end, possibly a read error. The chain couples TRBV4-1 to TRBJ2-7; D is unresolved. The CDR3 loop spans 13 amino acids. Germline-derived CDR1 and CDR2 are MGHRA and YSYEKL. Written as DNA, the CDR3 is TGCGCCATCAGCCAAGAACCCTCCTACGAGCAGTACTTC. Residues: CAISQEPSYEQYF.

This clonotype showed up many times. J is TRBJ2-5 and V is TRBV29-1; D is unresolved. V was pared by 4 bases and J by 0 bases, with 9 bases between. Germline loops: CDR1 SQVTM, CDR2 ANQGSEA. This CDR3 region has 13 residues. CDR3 sequence: CSVARENQETQYF. The CDR3, as DNA: TGCAGCGTTGCCCGAGAAAACCAAGAGACCCAGTACTTC.